A single T cell receptor (beta chain) is shown here with its context. It has no known antigen specificity. No much larger clonotype is one base removed from it; base qualities were not supplied. The entry originates in a study of monozygotic twins with cystic fibrosis (dated by TCRdb to the early 2020s). Background for the entire study: Barcoded libraries were made from around 3 micrograms of fragmented DNA using about 15 PCR cycles. To assess genetic influence on V and J gene usage, the study compared TCR beta repertoires within and across 16 monozygotic twin pairs with cystic fibrosis. The cohort included ten female and six male twin pairs, mostly children and adolescents, aged roughly 2.0 to 40 years with a median of roughly 10 years. On the day of blood sampling, twins were ranked among about 960 cohort participants for weight-for-height and for FEVPerc (FEV1 disease centile). Data for three of the twin pairs had been reported previously in another context. Overall study results and their limits: No association turned up between shared CDR3 numbers and age, concordance or disease severity, and the cohort was small. Simpson clonality tended to be low (median roughly 0.01), which suggests a naive-dominated repertoire, although clonality was higher in the most severely affected patients. V gene usage was most similar to the co-twin in 13 of 16 pairs, and J usage was most similar to the co-twin in 8 of 16 pairs, which suggests genetic constraints. Monozygotic CF twin pairs shared significantly more nucleotide-identical clonotypes within each pair than unrelated CF individuals shared with one another (P = 0.000026, Mann-Whitney).

Following the manufacturer's instructions, TCR beta CDR3 regions were amplified by multiplex PCR with the immunoSEQ immune profiling system. An Illumina NextSeq system was used to carry out the sequencing. In the paper's pipeline: The immunoSEQ Analyzer platform handled processing of the sequence data, and clonality was calculated by taking the square root of Simpson's index of productive rearrangements. V and J usage similarity was measured by Jensen-Shannon distance, and CDR3 generation probabilities were computed with OLGA. Shared CDR3 sequences were searched against the immuneACCESS database (August 2020) and VDJdb (December 2020). In its TCRdb copy, this immuneACCESS table keeps in-frame sequences only and misses some clones. Where compared with another copy, unresolved V genes explain less than half of these, and the others have no known cause. Clonal size and the V and J genes are those of that table, whereas D and trimming came from the DNA. This sample lists 30,000 to 35,000 clones; over 60% were detected once. The leading ten clones occupy 0.7% to 1% of the sample.

The twin pairs came from the European Cystic Fibrosis Twin and Sibling Study Cohort, a cohort that recruited patients from 150 to 200 CF clinics across 14 European countries. Both zygosity and CFTR genotype were checked in-house, and zygosity was tested with multiplex PCR across nine short tandem repeat loci. Each twin gave a peripheral blood sample, and clinical parameters were documented on that same day of blood sampling. Genomic DNA was isolated from peripheral blood cells with phenol/chloroform and kept in TE buffer at 4 degrees C. V drops 3 bases and J drops 3 bases, leaving 6 bases in between. As encoded in the germline V gene (reference sequence), CDR1 is MNHEY while CDR2 is SMNVEV. The CDR3 numbers 14 residues from cysteine through phenylalanine. The sequence is cut down to CDR3 DNA, 42 bases in frame from base 1.

The chain employs TRBV27 and TRBJ2-6; the D gene remains uncertain. Material: blood. This TCR derives from a girl aged 5-17 years with cystic fibrosis. The CDR3 region reads CASSFGGGANVLTF. The DNA is TGTGCCAGCAGTTTTGGCGGTGGGGCCAACGTCCTGACTTTC.